What follows is one T cell receptor (beta chain) and its context. Sequencing was performed with immunoSEQ multiplex PCR; in TCRdb, only in-frame clones are kept and a portion is missing. Of around 120,000 clones listed, nearly 90% are singletons. These data are taken from a study of blood T cell repertoires in COVID-19. The overall study: Sample material is recorded as cDNA or gDNA derived from T cells, B-cell-depleted T cells, or PBMCs.

Material: peripheral blood. This TCR was sampled from a woman aged 60 to 75 with COVID-19, enrolled during active disease.

CDR3 sequence reads: CASSPSYQETQYF. For the CDR3, the DNA is TGTGCCAGCAGCCCCAGTTACCAAGAGACCCAGTACTTC. V usage is TRBV4-2 and J usage is TRBJ2-5; no clear D. This CDR3 has 13 residues. Trimming cost V 4 bases and J 0 bases, with 6 bases left between them. Germline values: CDR1 LGHNA, CDR2 YNFKEQ.